The entry below describes one T cell receptor (beta chain). This entry comes from a study of T cell changes during pregnancy in multiple sclerosis. V shed 11 bases, J shed 1 base, and the junction held 19 bases outside the gene matches. This CDR3 contains 19 residues. CDR1 is SEHNR, CDR2 FQNEAQ, per germline (reference sequence). Assay: immunoSEQ multiplex PCR; the TCRdb copy retains only in-frame clones and omits some. The profile shows roughly 29,000 clones, more than 90% of them singletons. This sequence joins TRBV7-9 and TRBJ2-1; 11 nucleotides line up with TRBD2. The receptor was derived from a female donor with multiple sclerosis, enrolled in a pregnancy study. Material: CD8+ T cells from peripheral blood mononuclear cells, obtained before pregnancy. The CDR3: CAHSRGGEGTSGSYNEQFF. Here the CDR3 DNA reads TGTGCCCACAGCAGGGGGGGGGAAGGGACTAGCGGTTCCTACAATGAGCAGTTCTTC.